This T cell receptor beta chain was profiled in a study of OX40 agonist ivuxolimab in advanced cancers. On the study more broadly: Ivuxolimab is a fully human IgG2 antibody that activates OX40 (CD134). In three patients, partial responses were observed, one with hepatocellular carcinoma and two with cutaneous melanoma. Broader study findings: Specificity for antigen went undetermined in the expanded peripheral T cells.

Clones were sequenced by immunoSEQ multiplex PCR, and TCRdb holds only the in-frame ones, with some missing. Among about 45,000 clones listed, approximately 86% were seen once. About this clone itself: As yet, its antigen is unknown.

The sequence came from an adult with an advanced solid tumor such as melanoma, head and neck, liver or kidney cancer. The source was CD4+ or CD8+ T cells sorted from blood, collected in a trial of the OX40 agonist ivuxolimab.

The CDR3 sequence: CASSSSGGATDTQYF. The CDR3 nucleotides are TGTGCCAGCAGCTCTAGCGGGGGAGCCACAGATACGCAGTATTTT. This chain joins TRBV9 and TRBJ2-3; 10 nucleotides agree with TRBD2. With 4 bases clipped from V and 2 bases from J, the junction kept 4 bases outside the gene matches. The germline V gene has CDR1 SGDLS and CDR2 YYNGEE. CDR3 length equals 15 residues.